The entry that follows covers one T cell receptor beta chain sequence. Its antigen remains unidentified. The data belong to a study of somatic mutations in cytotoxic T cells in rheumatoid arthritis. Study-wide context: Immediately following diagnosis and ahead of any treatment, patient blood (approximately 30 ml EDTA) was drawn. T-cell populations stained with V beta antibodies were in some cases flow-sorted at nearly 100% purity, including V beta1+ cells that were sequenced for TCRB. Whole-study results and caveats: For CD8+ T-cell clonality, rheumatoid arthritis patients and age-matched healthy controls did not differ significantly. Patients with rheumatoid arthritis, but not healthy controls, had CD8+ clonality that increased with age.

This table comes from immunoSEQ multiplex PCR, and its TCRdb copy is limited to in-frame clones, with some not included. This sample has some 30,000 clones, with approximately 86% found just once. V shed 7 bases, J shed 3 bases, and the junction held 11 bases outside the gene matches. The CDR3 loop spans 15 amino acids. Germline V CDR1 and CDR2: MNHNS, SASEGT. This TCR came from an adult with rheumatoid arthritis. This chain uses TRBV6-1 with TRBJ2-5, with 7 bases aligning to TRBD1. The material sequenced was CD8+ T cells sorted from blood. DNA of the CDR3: TGTGCCAGCACCGAACTCGGGACAGACAAAGAGACCCAGTACTTC. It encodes CASTELGTDKETQYF.